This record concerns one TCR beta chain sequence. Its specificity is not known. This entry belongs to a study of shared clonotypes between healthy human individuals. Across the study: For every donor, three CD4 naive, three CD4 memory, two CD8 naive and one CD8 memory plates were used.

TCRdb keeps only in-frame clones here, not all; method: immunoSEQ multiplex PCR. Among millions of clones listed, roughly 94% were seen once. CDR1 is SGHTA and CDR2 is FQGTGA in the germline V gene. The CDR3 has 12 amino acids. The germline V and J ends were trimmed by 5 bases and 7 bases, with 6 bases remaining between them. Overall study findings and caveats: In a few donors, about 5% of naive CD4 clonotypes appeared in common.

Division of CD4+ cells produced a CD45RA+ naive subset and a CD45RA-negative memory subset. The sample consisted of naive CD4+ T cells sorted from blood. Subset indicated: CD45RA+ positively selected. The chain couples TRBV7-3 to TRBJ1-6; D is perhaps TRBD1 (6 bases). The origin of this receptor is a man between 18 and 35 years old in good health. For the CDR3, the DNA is TGTGCCAGCAGCCAGGGGAATTCACCCCTCCACTTT. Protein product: CASSQGNSPLHF.